Reported below is one TCR beta chain. As yet, its antigen is unknown. This specimen belongs to a study of CD8+ T cells in alopecia areata. Study-wide findings and caveats: The study found higher clonality in lesional than normal scalp, especially in alopecia totalis/universalis.

Extraction and reverse transcription of RNA yielded cDNA as the sequencing template. The data were produced by immunoSEQ multiplex PCR, yet TCRdb's version contains in-frame clones alone and is incomplete. Of 75,000 to 100,000 clones detected, more than 35% appear once; the ten largest clones hold around 1.4%. This CDR3 has 16 amino acids. V gave up 3 bases and J gave up 0 bases, with 12 bases separating them. The V gene's germline CDR1 is SGHRS and CDR2 YFSETQ. The rearrangement joins TRBV5-1 to TRBJ2-2; a weak D match, TRBD2 (6 bases). The clonotype was recovered from a human donor with alopecia areata. Sequenced input: CD4+ T cells sorted from blood. DNA for the CDR3: TGCGCCAGCAGCTCCCCGGGGACTCCGAACACCGGGGAGCTGTTTTTT. This sequence encodes CASSSPGTPNTGELFF.